This T cell receptor (beta chain) was identified in a study of spatial heterogeneity in lung cancer. Study background: The study consistently detected more beta-chain than alpha-chain sequences.

The sample holds a few counts of this clonotype. MiXCR, applied by TCRdb to the 5' RACE reads, yields one record per CDR3 protein. The sample holds around 89,000 distinct CDR3 sequences; around 12% are singletons and the top ten take just over 40%. The V and J ends lost 5 bases and 7 bases, in that order; junction bases with no gene match: 12. This CDR3 has 15 residues. Germline CDR1 and CDR2: MNHEY and SMNVEV (reference sequence). Time point indicated: sample taken at primary tumor resection. Tumor, nontumor lung or frozen PBMC supplied whole RNA, sequenced without sorting. The sample consisted of PBMCs, taken at surgery. The rearrangement uses TRBV27 and TRBJ2-7, with 9 bases matching TRBD1. The sequence came from a male donor with early-stage non-small cell lung cancer. CDR3 bases: TGTGCCAGCAGTACTTGGACAGGGGATGCCTGGGAGCAGTACTTC. Amino acids: CASSTWTGDAWEQYF.